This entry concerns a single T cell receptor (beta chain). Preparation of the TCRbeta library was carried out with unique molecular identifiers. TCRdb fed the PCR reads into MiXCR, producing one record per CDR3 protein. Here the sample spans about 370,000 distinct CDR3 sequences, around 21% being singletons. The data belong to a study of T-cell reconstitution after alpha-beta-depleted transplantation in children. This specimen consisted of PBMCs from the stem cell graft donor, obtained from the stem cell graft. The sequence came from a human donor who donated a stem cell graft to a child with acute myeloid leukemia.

The CDR3 loop is CSATFQETQYF. The CDR3 nucleotides are TGCAGTGCTACCTTCCAAGAGACCCAGTACTTC. The V call is TRBV20-1, the J call TRBJ2-5; no clear D gene. The CDR3 is 11 amino acids. The V end lost 4 bases, the J end lost 1 base, and 4 bases lay between the germline ends. Germline loops: CDR1 DFQATT, CDR2 SNEGSKA (reference sequence).